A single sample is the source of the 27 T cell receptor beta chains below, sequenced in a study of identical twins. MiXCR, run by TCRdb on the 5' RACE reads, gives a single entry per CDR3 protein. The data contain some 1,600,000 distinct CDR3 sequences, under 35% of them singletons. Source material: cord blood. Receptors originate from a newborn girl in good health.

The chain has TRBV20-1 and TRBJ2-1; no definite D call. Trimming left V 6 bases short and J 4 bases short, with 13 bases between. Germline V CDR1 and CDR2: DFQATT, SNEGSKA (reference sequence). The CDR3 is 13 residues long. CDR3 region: CSATLSLYNEQFF. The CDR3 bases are TGCAGTGCAACGCTCTCCTTATACAATGAGCAGTTCTTC.

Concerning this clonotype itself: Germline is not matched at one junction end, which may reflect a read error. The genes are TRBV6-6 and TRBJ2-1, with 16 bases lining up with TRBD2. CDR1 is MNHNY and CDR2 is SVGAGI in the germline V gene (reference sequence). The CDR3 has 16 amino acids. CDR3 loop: CSSSSGLAGGLDEQFF. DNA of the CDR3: TGTTCCAGCAGTTCGGGACTAGCGGGGGGGCTGGATGAGCAGTTCTTC.

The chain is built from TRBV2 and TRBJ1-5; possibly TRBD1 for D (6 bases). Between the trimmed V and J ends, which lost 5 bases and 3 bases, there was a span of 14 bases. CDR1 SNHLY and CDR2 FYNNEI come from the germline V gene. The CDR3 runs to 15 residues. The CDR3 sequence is CASSSWRGFNQPQHF. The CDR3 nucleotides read TGTGCCAGCAGTTCCTGGAGGGGGTTCAATCAGCCCCAGCATTTT.

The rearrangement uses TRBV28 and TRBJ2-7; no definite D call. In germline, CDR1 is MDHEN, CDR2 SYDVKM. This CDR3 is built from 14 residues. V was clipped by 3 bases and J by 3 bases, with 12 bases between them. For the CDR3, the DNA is TGTGCCAGCAGTTTTTATGTCGGCCGCTACGAGCAGTACTTC. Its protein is CASSFYVGRYEQYF.

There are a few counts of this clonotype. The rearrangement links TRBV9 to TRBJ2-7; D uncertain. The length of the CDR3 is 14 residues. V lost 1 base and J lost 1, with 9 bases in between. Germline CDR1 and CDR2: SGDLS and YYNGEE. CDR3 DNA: TGTGCCAGCAGCGTAAGTCCTGGTTCCTACGAGCAGTACTTC. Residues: CASSVSPGSYEQYF.

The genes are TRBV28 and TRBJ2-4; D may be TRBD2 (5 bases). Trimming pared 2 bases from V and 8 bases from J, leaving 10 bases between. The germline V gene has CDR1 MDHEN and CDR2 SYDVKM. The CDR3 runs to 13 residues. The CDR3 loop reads CASSLRGPDIQYF. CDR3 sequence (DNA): TGTGCCAGCAGTTTAAGAGGGCCCGACATTCAGTACTTC.

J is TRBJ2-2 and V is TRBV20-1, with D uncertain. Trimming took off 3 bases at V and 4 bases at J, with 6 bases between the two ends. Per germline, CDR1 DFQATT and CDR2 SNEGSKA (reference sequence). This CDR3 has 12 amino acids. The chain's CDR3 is CSASGGTGELFF. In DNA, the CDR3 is TGCAGTGCTAGCGGTGGCACCGGGGAGCTGTTTTTT.

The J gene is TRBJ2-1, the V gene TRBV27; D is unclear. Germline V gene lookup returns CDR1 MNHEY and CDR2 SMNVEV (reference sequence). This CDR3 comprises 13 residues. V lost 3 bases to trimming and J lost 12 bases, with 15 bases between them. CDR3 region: CASSLGGTDTQFF. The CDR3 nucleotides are TGTGCCAGCAGTTTGGGTGGCACAGATACGCAGTTCTTC.

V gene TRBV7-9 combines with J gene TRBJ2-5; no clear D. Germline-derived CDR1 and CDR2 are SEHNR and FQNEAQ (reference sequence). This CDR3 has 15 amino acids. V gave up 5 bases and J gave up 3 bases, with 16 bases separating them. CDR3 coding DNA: TGTGCCAGCAGCCTGCGTTCGAGTAGGGAAGAGACCCAGTACTTC. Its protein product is CASSLRSSREETQYF.

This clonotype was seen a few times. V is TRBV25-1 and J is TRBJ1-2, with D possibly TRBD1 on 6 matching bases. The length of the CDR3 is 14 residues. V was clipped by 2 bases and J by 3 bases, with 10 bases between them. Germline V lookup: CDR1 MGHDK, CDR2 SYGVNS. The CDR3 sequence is CASSEGAGDYGYTF. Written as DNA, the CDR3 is TGTGCCAGCAGTGAAGGGGCAGGGGACTATGGCTACACCTTC.

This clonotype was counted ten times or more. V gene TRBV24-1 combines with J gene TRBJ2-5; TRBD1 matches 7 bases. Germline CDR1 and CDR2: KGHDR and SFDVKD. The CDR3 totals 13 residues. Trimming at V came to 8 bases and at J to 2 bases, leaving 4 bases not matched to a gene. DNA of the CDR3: TGTGCCACCAAGGGACAGAATCAAGAGACCCAGTACTTC. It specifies CATKGQNQETQYF.

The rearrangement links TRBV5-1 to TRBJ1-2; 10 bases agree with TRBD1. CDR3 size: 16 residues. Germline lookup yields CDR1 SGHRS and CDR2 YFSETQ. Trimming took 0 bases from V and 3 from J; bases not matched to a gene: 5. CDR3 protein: CASSLDLTGGDYGYTF. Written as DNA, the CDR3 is TGCGCCAGCAGCTTGGATCTGACAGGGGGCGACTATGGCTACACCTTC.

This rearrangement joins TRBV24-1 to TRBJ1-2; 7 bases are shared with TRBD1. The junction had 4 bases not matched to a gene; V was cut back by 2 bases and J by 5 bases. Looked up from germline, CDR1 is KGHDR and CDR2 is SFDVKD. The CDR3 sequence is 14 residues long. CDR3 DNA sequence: TGTGCCACCAGTGATTCGGGACAGTTGTATGGCTACACCTTC. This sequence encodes CATSDSGQLYGYTF.

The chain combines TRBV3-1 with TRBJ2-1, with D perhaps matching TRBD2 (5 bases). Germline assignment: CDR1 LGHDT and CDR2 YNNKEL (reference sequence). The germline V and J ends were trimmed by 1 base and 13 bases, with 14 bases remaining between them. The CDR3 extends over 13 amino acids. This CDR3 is CASSQGAGETQFF. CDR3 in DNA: TGTGCCAGCAGCCAAGGGGCTGGGGAGACCCAGTTCTTC.

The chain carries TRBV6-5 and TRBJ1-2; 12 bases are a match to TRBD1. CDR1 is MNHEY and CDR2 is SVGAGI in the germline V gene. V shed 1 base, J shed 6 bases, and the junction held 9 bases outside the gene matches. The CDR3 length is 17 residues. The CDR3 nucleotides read TGTGCCAGCAGTTACTGGGACAGGGGGCTTAAAGACAATGGCTACACCTTC. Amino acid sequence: CASSYWDRGLKDNGYTF.

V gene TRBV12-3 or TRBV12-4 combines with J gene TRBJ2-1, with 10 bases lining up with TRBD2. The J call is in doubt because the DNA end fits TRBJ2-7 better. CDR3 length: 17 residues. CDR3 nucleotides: TGTGCCAGCAGTTTAGAGGGGCTTAGCGGGGGGCACAATGAGCAGTACTTC. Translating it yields CASSLEGLSGGHNEQYF.

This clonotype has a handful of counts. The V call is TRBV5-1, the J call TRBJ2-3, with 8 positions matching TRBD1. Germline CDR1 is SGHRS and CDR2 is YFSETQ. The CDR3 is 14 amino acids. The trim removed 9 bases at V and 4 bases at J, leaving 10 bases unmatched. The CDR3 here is CATRDRTRSDTQYF. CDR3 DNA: TGCGCCACCCGGGACAGGACCAGGTCAGATACGCAGTATTTT. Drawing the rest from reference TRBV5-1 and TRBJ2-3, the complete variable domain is KAGVTQTPRYLIKTRGQQVTLSCSPISGHRSVSWYQQTPGQGLQFLFEYFSETQRNKGNFPGRFSGRQFSNSRSEMNVSTLELGDSALYLCATRDRTRSDTQYFGPGTRLTVL.

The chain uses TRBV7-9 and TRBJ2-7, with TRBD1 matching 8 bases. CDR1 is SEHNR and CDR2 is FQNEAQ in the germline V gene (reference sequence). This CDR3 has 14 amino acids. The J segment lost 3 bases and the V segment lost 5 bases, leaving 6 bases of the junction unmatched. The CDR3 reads CASSAWDRYYEQYF. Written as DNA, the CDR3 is TGTGCCAGCAGCGCGTGGGACAGGTACTACGAGCAGTACTTC.

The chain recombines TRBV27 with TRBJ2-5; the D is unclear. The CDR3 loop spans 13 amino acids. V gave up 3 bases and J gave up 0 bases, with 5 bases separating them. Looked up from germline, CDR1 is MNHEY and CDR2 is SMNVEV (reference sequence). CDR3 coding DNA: TGTGCCAGCAGTTTCAGACACCAAGAGACCCAGTACTTC. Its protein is CASSFRHQETQYF.

CDR3 residues: CASSGGGNLYGYTF. As DNA, the CDR3 is TGTGCCAGCAGTGGTGGGGGGAACCTCTATGGCTACACCTTC. V is TRBV6-1 and J is TRBJ1-2, with D perhaps TRBD1 (5 bases). The CDR3 sequence is 14 residues long. Trimming pared 4 bases from V and 4 bases from J, leaving 13 bases between. In germline, CDR1 is MNHNS, CDR2 SASEGT.

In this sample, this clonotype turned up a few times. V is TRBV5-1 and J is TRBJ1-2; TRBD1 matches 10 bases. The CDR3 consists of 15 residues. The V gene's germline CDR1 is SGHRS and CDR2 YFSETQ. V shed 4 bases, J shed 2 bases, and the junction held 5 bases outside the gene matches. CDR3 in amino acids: CASSPGQGWNYGYTF. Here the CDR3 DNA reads TGCGCCAGCAGCCCGGGACAGGGGTGGAACTATGGCTACACCTTC.

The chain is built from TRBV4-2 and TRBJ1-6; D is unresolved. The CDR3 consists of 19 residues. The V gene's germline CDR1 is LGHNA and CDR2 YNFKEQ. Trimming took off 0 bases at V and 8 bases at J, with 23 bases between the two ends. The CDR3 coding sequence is TGTGCCAGCAGCCAAGATGCGTTTCGGTTCCTGCCACAAGATTCACCCCTCCACTTT. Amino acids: CASSQDAFRFLPQDSPLHF.

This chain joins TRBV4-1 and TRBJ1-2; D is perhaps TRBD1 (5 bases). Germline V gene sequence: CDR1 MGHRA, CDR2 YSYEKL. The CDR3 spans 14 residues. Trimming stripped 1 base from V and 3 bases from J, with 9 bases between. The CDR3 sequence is CASSQVGGHYGYTF. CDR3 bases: TGCGCCAGCAGCCAAGTTGGGGGACACTATGGCTACACCTTC.

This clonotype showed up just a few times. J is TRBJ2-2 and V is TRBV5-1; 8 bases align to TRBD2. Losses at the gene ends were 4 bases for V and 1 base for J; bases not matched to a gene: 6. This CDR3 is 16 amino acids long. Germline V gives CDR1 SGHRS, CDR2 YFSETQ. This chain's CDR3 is CASSDGTRGNTGELFF. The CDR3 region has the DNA TGCGCCAGCAGCGACGGGACTAGGGGGAACACCGGGGAGCTGTTTTTT.

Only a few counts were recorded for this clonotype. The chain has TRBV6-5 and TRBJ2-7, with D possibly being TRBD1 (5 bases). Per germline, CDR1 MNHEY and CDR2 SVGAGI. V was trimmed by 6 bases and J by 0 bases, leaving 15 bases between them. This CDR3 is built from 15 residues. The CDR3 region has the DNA TGTGCCAGCAGACTAACAGGTGTTCGCTCCTACGAGCAGTACTTC. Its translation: CASRLTGVRSYEQYF.

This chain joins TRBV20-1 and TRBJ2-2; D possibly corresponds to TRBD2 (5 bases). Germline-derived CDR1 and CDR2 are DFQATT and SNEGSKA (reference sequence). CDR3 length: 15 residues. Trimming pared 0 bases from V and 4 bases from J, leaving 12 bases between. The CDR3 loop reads CSARDLSSLTGELFF. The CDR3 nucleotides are TGCAGTGCTAGAGATCTGTCTAGCCTCACCGGGGAGCTGTTTTTT.

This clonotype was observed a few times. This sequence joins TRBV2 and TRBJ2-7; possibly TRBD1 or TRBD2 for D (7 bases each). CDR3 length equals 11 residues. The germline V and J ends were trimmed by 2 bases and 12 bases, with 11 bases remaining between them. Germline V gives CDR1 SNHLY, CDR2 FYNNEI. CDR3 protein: CASSETGEGYF. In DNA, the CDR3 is TGTGCCAGCAGTGAAACAGGGGAGGGGTACTTC.